The 23 T cell receptor beta chains below all came from one sample that was sequenced in a study of T cells in Graves' hyperthyroidism and ophthalmopathy. The source material, RNA transcripts, was used to amplify TCR beta CDR3 regions. HTBI primers were used for first-round RT-PCR of the TCR CDR3. TCRdb ran MiXCR on the multiplex PCR reads and lists one entry per CDR3 protein. The sample lists under 400,000 distinct CDR3 sequences, 15% to 20% occurring once. The sequencing input was blood. The receptors originated from a woman aged 40 to 49 with Graves' ophthalmopathy.

This clonotype was detected ten times or more. The V gene is TRBV19, the J gene TRBJ1-2; the D gene is possibly TRBD1 (5 bases). Per germline, CDR1 LNHDA and CDR2 SQIVND (reference sequence). There are 16 residues in the CDR3. V lost 4 bases and J 2 bases, leaving 17 bases between the germline ends. The CDR3 reads CASSKALEWGNYGYTF. CDR3 nucleotide sequence: TGTGCCAGTAGTAAGGCCCTCGAGTGGGGGAACTATGGCTACACCTTC.

Only one count was recorded for this clonotype. The chain combines TRBV29-1 with TRBJ2-6; 8 nucleotides line up with TRBD1. The CDR3 has 15 residues. Germline CDR1 reads SQVTM; CDR2 reads ANQGSEA. Germline trimming cut 4 bases from V and 4 bases from J; bases unmatched to any gene: 6. CDR3 coding DNA: TGCAGCGTTGTCCTGCAGGGGGCCGGGGCCAACGTCCTGACTTTC. It yields the protein CSVVLQGAGANVLTF.

This clonotype was picked up many times. The CDR3 DNA reads as TGTGCCAGCAGCCAAAGAGGAACGGGACAGGGACAATTCGGTCAGCCCCAGCATTTT. Translation gives CASSQRGTGQGQFGQPQHF. The chain has TRBV4-2 and TRBJ1-5, with 9 nucleotides matching TRBD1. The CDR3 extends over 19 amino acids. Germline V gene data show CDR1 as LGHNA and CDR2 as YNFKEQ. The V segment lost 2 bases and the J segment 6 bases; nucleotides outside the gene matches: 17.

The chain couples TRBV6-1 to TRBJ1-6; tentatively, D is TRBD1 (6 bases). CDR1 is MNHNS, CDR2 SASEGT, per germline. This CDR3 contains 15 residues. V was shortened by 3 bases and J by 9 bases, with 15 bases between the two germline ends. CDR3 in amino acids: CASSEDGTPSSPLHF. CDR3 sequence (DNA): TGTGCCAGCAGTGAGGACGGGACACCATCTTCACCCCTCCACTTT.

In this sample, this clonotype turned up many times. The rearrangement uses TRBV28 and TRBJ1-1; D gene ambiguous. CDR3 size: 12 residues. Germline V lookup: CDR1 MDHEN, CDR2 SYDVKM. Between the trimmed V and J ends, which lost 6 bases and 5 bases, there was a span of 10 bases. The CDR3 sequence is CASSLRKTEAFF. DNA for the CDR3: TGTGCCAGCAGCCTCAGAAAAACTGAAGCTTTCTTT.

This clonotype came up many times. The chain uses TRBV28 and TRBJ2-7; TRBD2 aligns across 14 bases. The V segment lost 6 bases and the J segment 9 bases; nucleotides outside the gene matches: 19. Germline values: CDR1 MDHEN, CDR2 SYDVKM. The CDR3 totals 18 residues. CDR3 coding DNA: TGTGCCAGCAGCTTGCGTGGGACTAGCGGGAGAGGGGGGCCGGGGCAGTACTTC. Protein: CASSLRGTSGRGGPGQYF.

This clonotype occurred many times. CDR3 residues: CSARSLESGELFF. CDR3 nucleotides: TGCAGTGCTAGATCCCTAGAAAGCGGGGAGCTGTTTTTT. The chain combines TRBV20-1 with TRBJ2-2; no clear D gene. Germline CDR1 reads DFQATT; CDR2 reads SNEGSKA (reference sequence). V gave up 2 bases and J gave up 7 bases, with 11 bases separating them. The CDR3 sequence is 13 residues long.

This clonotype has at least ten counts. The chain carries TRBV28 and TRBJ2-5, with D tentatively TRBD1 (5 bases). Germline assignment: CDR1 MDHEN and CDR2 SYDVKM. V was shortened by 5 bases and J by 3 bases, with 16 bases between the two germline ends. CDR3 length: 15 residues. The CDR3 DNA reads TGTGCCAGCAGTGCACTGACAGAAATTGAAGAGACCCAGTACTTC. It is translated as CASSALTEIEETQYF.

This clonotype was recorded a few times. The chain carries TRBV4-1 and TRBJ2-4; D is ambiguous. Germline lookup yields CDR1 MGHRA and CDR2 YSYEKL. The CDR3 sequence is 16 residues long. The germline V and J ends were trimmed by 1 base and 0 bases, with 10 bases remaining between them. The CDR3 region is CASSQGPLIAKNIQYF. The CDR3 nucleotides read TGCGCCAGCAGCCAAGGACCTCTAATAGCCAAAAACATTCAGTACTTC.

In its sample, this clonotype was seen a few times. This chain joins TRBV11-2 and TRBJ2-7; no firm D call. The V end lost 1 base, the J end lost 2 bases, and 9 bases lay between the germline ends. The V gene's germline CDR1 is SGHAT and CDR2 FQNNGV. CDR3 length: 14 amino acids. CDR3 coding DNA: TGTGCCAGCAGCTTAGCATTCACAGCCTACGAGCAGTACTTC. As protein: CASSLAFTAYEQYF. Looking up the rest from reference TRBV11-2 and TRBJ2-7 gives the full variable domain: EAGVAQSPRYKIIEKRQSVAFWCNPISGHATLYWYQQILGQGPKLLIQFQNNGVVDDSQLPKDRFSAERLKGVDSTLKIQPAKLEDSAVYLCASSLAFTAYEQYFGPGTRLTVT.

Ten or more counts support this clonotype. The rearrangement uses TRBV30 and TRBJ2-7; D is tentatively TRBD1 or TRBD2 (5 bases each). Per germline, CDR1 GTSNPN and CDR2 SVGIG (reference sequence). CDR3 size: 11 residues. The V end was cut by 8 bases, the J end by 4 bases, with 12 bases between. The DNA for the CDR3 is TGTGCCCACGCCGGGGCATACGAGCAGTACTTC. Amino acids: CAHAGAYEQYF.

This clonotype appeared many times. The CDR3 coding sequence is TGTGCCAGCAGCCCTGGACAGTTCCTCTATGGCTACACCTTC. Residues: CASSPGQFLYGYTF. The rearrangement links TRBV7-9 to TRBJ1-2, with a weak D call TRBD1 (6 bases). From germline, CDR1 is SEHNR and CDR2 FQNEAQ (reference sequence). V was shortened by 5 bases and J by 4 bases, with 14 bases between the two germline ends. CDR3 length: 14 amino acids.

This clonotype was seen a single time. This rearrangement joins TRBV7-2 to TRBJ2-5; tentatively, D is TRBD2 (5 bases). Trimming removed 5 bases from V and 0 bases from J, with 10 bases in between. From germline, CDR1 is SGHTA and CDR2 FQGNSA. The CDR3 spans 14 residues. The CDR3 spells CASSLRTHQETQYF. CDR3 nucleotides: TGTGCCAGCAGCCTGAGGACTCACCAAGAGACCCAGTACTTC.

The chain is built from TRBV12-3 or TRBV12-4 and TRBJ2-7; D gene ambiguous. The CDR3 is made up of 11 amino acids. V gave up 8 bases and J gave up 6 bases, with 11 bases separating them. The CDR3 region is CASGWALEQYF. The CDR3 nucleotides are TGTGCCAGCGGCTGGGCGCTCGAGCAGTACTTC.

This clonotype appeared many times. CDR3 region: CASSYVGGSQETQYF. The CDR3 nucleotides read TGTGCCAGCAGTTACGTGGGAGGGAGCCAAGAGACCCAGTACTTC. The chain employs TRBV6-5 and TRBJ2-5; TRBD2 matches at 7 bases. V dropped 2 bases and J dropped 1; count of bases not matched to a gene: 4. The germline gives CDR1 MNHEY, CDR2 SVGAGI. The CDR3 totals 15 residues.

Many counts were recorded for this clonotype. This chain links TRBV29-1 with TRBJ2-2, with 16 bases identical to TRBD2. J lost 4 bases, V lost 5 bases, and 7 bases had no gene match. Germline lookup yields CDR1 SQVTM and CDR2 ANQGSEA. This CDR3 is built from 17 residues. Written as DNA, the CDR3 is TGCAGCGTTAAGGGGACTAGCGGGAGGGCCAGCACCGGGGAGCTGTTTTTT. Its translation: CSVKGTSGRASTGELFF.

In its sample, this clonotype was seen many times. The chain combines TRBV6-5 with TRBJ1-2; a weak D match, TRBD1 (5 bases). The length of the CDR3 is 17 residues. The germline V gene encodes CDR1 MNHEY and CDR2 SVGAGI. Trimming removed 4 bases at V and 8 bases at J, with 26 bases between. The CDR3 nucleotides are TGTGCCAGCAGTTCCCGGGGCCGAGGAGGGCAACAGCGGGGCTACACCTTC. It yields the protein CASSSRGRGGQQRGYTF.

In this sample, this clonotype turned up many times. The CDR3 DNA reads TGTGCCAGCAGCTTCGGACAGACTTTTGGAAACACCATATATTTT. Its protein is CASSFGQTFGNTIYF. The J gene is TRBJ1-3, the V gene TRBV5-8, with D tentatively TRBD1 (6 bases). The CDR3 consists of 15 residues. Germline loops: CDR1 SGHTS, CDR2 YDEGEE. V was trimmed by 2 bases and J by 3 bases, leaving 12 bases between them.

The table lists this clonotype with a few counts. This chain links TRBV6-2 or TRBV6-3 with TRBJ2-7; 7 bases map to TRBD1. The J call is uncertain, as TRBJ2-1 better fits the DNA end. Germline V gene lookup returns CDR1 MNHEY and CDR2 SVGEGT. The CDR3 totals 15 residues. Here the CDR3 DNA reads TGTGCCAGCAGTTCTCCGGTACAGGGGTCCTACGAGCAGTTCTTC. Translated: CASSSPVQGSYEQFF.

This clonotype was detected many times. The chain links TRBV5-1 to TRBJ2-2, with 10 bases that match TRBD2. Germline lookup yields CDR1 SGHRS and CDR2 YFSETQ. This CDR3 has 17 amino acids. Unmatched junction bases numbered 7, after V lost 0 bases and J lost 5 bases. CDR3 DNA sequence: TGCGCCAGCAGCTTGGCAGCTAGCGGGAGATATACCGGGGAGCTGTTTTTT. Protein product: CASSLAASGRYTGELFF. Supplemented by reference TRBV5-1 and TRBJ2-2, the full variable domain reads KAGVTQTPRYLIKTRGQQVTLSCSPISGHRSVSWYQQTPGQGLQFLFEYFSETQRNKGNFPGRFSGRQFSNSRSEMNVSTLELGDSALYLCASSLAASGRYTGELFFGEGSRLTVL.

This clonotype was counted only a few times. The chain recombines TRBV28 with TRBJ2-4; D ambiguous. Germline loops: CDR1 MDHEN, CDR2 SYDVKM. The length of the CDR3 is 13 residues. Trimming left V 6 bases short and J 9 bases short, with 15 bases between. CDR3 sequence (DNA): TGTGCCAGCAGCTCTGACCACCCGGGCATTCAGTACTTC. It is translated as CASSSDHPGIQYF.

This clonotype was picked up many times. V and J are TRBV30 and TRBJ1-6; 9 positions match TRBD1. V gave up 2 bases and J gave up 7 bases; unmatched junction bases: 9. Germline V lookup: CDR1 GTSNPN, CDR2 SVGIG (reference sequence). This CDR3 has 16 residues. CDR3 coding DNA: TGTGCCTGGAGTCAGGAAGTTGGACAGGGGAATTCACCCCTCCACTTT. Translated: CAWSQEVGQGNSPLHF. Drawing the rest from reference TRBV30 and TRBJ1-6, the complete variable domain is SQTIHQWPATLVQPVGSPLSLECTVEGTSNPNLYWYRQAAGRGLQLLFYSVGIGQISSEVPQNLSASRPQDRQFILSSKKLLLSDSGFYLCAWSQEVGQGNSPLHFGNGTRLTVT.

This clonotype showed up many times. The chain recombines TRBV28 with TRBJ1-1; no clear D gene. Trimming shortened V by 6 bases and J by 7 bases, and 12 bases separated the two germline ends. The CDR3 contains 12 residues. Germline values: CDR1 MDHEN, CDR2 SYDVKM. CDR3 coding DNA: TGTGCCAGCAGCTTAAGAGGGCTTGAAGCTTTCTTT. Its translation: CASSLRGLEAFF.